This T cell receptor (beta chain) was obtained from a study of T cell repertoires in ileal Crohn's disease (dated by TCRdb to the late 2010s). Some background on the complete study: At the time of surgery, about a third of patients were active smokers, and the median duration of disease was around eight years. Endoscopic postoperative recurrence was defined by a Rutgeerts score above i0. About half of the patients received postoperative therapy: fewer than 12 received thiopurines and 15 to 20 received anti-TNF agents. The TCR repertoire was analysed in about 62 patients with Crohn's disease drawn from a prospective multicentre cohort. Surgery was performed for a complication in all patients, with stricturing disease in about 60% and penetrating disease in approximately 40%. A total of around 150 mucosal samples from 60 or so patients were sequenced, collected from several sites on the surgical specimen as well as at postoperative endoscopy. The study was conducted in parallel with a multicentre cohort that was designed to identify predictors of early endoscopic recurrence following ileocolonic resection. Study-level results and caveats: Compared with non-smokers, patients who were active smokers at surgery showed a significantly higher proportion of clonal expansions (about 25% vs 18%, p=0.02). Endoscopic recurrence was found to be associated with higher high-frequency clone percentages at surgery, and recurrence was observed in all patients with clonality above 26.8% (18/57). Only a subgroup of patients, of unstated size, had mucosal CD4 and CD8 T cells sorted and sequenced. More high-frequency clones were carried by sorted CD8 T cells than by CD4 T cells, suggesting that mucosal expansions were mainly CD8.

From the cysteine through the phenylalanine, the CDR3 covers 14 amino acids. Solely the CDR3 DNA is kept, with 42 bases framed from the first base. The CDR1 and CDR2 encoded by the germline V gene are SGHDN and FVKESK. V loses 2 bases of germline sequence and J loses 7 bases, and the interval between the two ends is 11 bases. Comment on this clone: The antigen it binds to is not known. Base quality data are lacking; no much larger clone is found one base away.

Eligible patients were adults with ileal or ileocolonic Crohn's disease who had an indication for ileocolonic resection. Whole ileal mucosal biopsies were kept frozen at -80 degrees C prior to DNA extraction. Genomic DNA was extracted from frozen whole biopsies with a TRizol-based method and quantified on a NanoDrop 2000 spectrophotometer. For commercial TCRB immunosequencing, approximately 500 nanograms of biopsy DNA were submitted for each sample. A two-step, amplification bias-controlled multiplex PCR was used by Adaptive Biotechnology to amplify CDR3 regions from genomic DNA. Primers covering every V and J gene segment were used in the first PCR, while barcodes and Illumina adapters were added in the second PCR. An Illumina instrument was used to sequence the CDR3 libraries. The study's own analysis went as follows. Analysis combined the vendor-provided pipelines with custom analysis of raw data in R/Bioconductor under R version 3.3.0. Clonality, ranging from 0 to 1, was calculated as the inverse of the normalised Shannon entropy of all productive clones. The repertoire share taken up by the top 100 clones defined high-frequency clones, and only clones that passed a 95% confidence test were kept. The Simpson index measured repertoire diversity, and the Morisita-Horn index measured overlap between samples. TCRdb's version of the immuneACCESS table is confined to in-frame rearrangements and falls short of the full clone set. An unresolved V gene accounts for under half of the shortfall where checked; the remainder is of unknown origin. V and J calls and clone size are as listed in that table; D and trimming were resolved from the DNA. The table for this sample lists 5,400 or so clones; approximately 78% of them were counted only once. The ten largest clones take up 11% to 15% of the sample.

This sequence was found in an adult with Crohn's disease. This receptor chain uses TRBV14 and TRBJ2-2; the best D guess is TRBD2, with 6 bases matching. The sequenced sample consisted of ileal tissue. The nucleotides read TGTGCCAGCAGCCAACAGGGACTGGGCGGGGAGCTGTTTTTT. Its protein product is CASSQQGLGGELFF.